Each of the 18 T cell receptor beta chains below was sequenced from the same sample in a study of blood T cell repertoires in COVID-19. Repertoires were generated with immunoSEQ multiplex PCR, while TCRdb's copy carries only in-frame clones and drops some. The sample shows tens of thousands of clones, roughly 80% of them seen only once. The sequenced sample consisted of peripheral blood. These receptors came from an older woman with acute or convalescent COVID-19.

This chain uses TRBV5-1 with TRBJ1-1; D perhaps matches TRBD1 (6 bases). V was shortened by 4 bases and J by 1 base, with 14 bases between the two germline ends. Germline loops: CDR1 SGHRS, CDR2 YFSETQ. CDR3 length: 15 amino acids. The DNA of the CDR3 is TGCGCCAGCAGCGCTGGGCGGACAGCGAACACTGAAGCTTTCTTT. It is translated as CASSAGRTANTEAFF.

The rearrangement links TRBV7-9 to TRBJ1-5; TRBD1 agrees at 9 bases. The junction had 4 bases not matched to a gene; V was cut back by 4 bases and J by 6 bases. The CDR3 sequence is 14 residues long. Germline assignment: CDR1 SEHNR and CDR2 FQNEAQ (reference sequence). The CDR3 DNA reads TGTGCCAGCAGCTCACAGGGGGCGGCTCAGCCCCAGCATTTT. As protein: CASSSQGAAQPQHF.

V gene TRBV10-3 combines with J gene TRBJ2-3, with 11 bases that match TRBD2. CDR1 and CDR2 from the germline V gene are ENHRY and SYGVKD. V lost 11 bases, J lost 7 bases, and 11 bases stayed unmatched. This CDR3 is built from 14 residues. The CDR3 is CAAKTSGISNTQYF. The CDR3 bases are TGTGCCGCCAAGACTAGCGGGATTTCAAATACGCAGTATTTT.

This sequence joins TRBV5-1 and TRBJ2-1; tentative D call: TRBD2 (6 bases). The CDR3 is 15 residues long. V was clipped by 1 base and J by 2 bases, with 10 bases between them. Germline CDR1 is SGHRS and CDR2 is YFSETQ. CDR3 coding DNA: TGCGCCAGCAGCTTGCGACTAGTTGCCTACAATGAGCAGTTCTTC. Its protein is CASSLRLVAYNEQFF.

The chain joins TRBV7-2 to TRBJ1-2; 8 bases align to TRBD1. Germline V lookup: CDR1 SGHTA, CDR2 FQGNSA. The junction had 7 bases not matched to a gene; V was cut back by 5 bases and J by 5 bases. This CDR3 contains 14 residues. Written as DNA, the CDR3 is TGTGCCAGCAGCCCGCGACAGGGGCCTTATGGCTACACCTTC. It specifies CASSPRQGPYGYTF.

V usage is TRBV5-1 and J usage is TRBJ2-1; 14 bases line up with TRBD2. The CDR3 runs to 19 residues. V was pared by 3 bases and J by 2 bases, with 10 bases of the junction left unmatched. Per the germline V gene, CDR1 is SGHRS and CDR2 is YFSETQ. CDR3 coding DNA: TGCGCCAGCAGCTCTGCCGGGACTAGCGGGGGCCCCGCCTACAATGAGCAGTTCTTC. It specifies CASSSAGTSGGPAYNEQFF.

This clone appeared once. J is TRBJ2-1 and V is TRBV5-4, with TRBD2 matching 10 bases. The CDR3 runs 16 residues. V shed 3 bases, J shed 0 bases, and the junction held 3 bases outside the gene matches. Looked up from germline, CDR1 is SGHNT and CDR2 is YYREEE (reference sequence). The CDR3 sequence: CASSSRTSGSYNEQFF. As DNA, the CDR3 is TGTGCCAGCAGCTCCCGGACTAGCGGCTCCTACAATGAGCAGTTCTTC.

The chain joins TRBV6-5 to TRBJ1-2; D remains ambiguous. The CDR3 covers 15 residues. The V gene lost 2 bases and the J gene lost 2 bases, with 12 bases spanning the gap. Germline lookup yields CDR1 MNHEY and CDR2 SVGAGI. CDR3 DNA: TGTGCCAGCAGTTACCCGGGTGTTAACAACTATGGCTACACCTTC. This codes for CASSYPGVNNYGYTF.

The chain joins TRBV2 to TRBJ1-2; 9 nucleotides agree with TRBD1. CDR3 size: 17 residues. Germline V gene sequence: CDR1 SNHLY, CDR2 FYNNEI. Unmatched junction bases numbered 15, after V lost 9 bases and J lost 1 base. Written as DNA, the CDR3 is TGTGCCAGTCTAATCCGGGACAGGGTCGAGATTAACTATGGCTACACCTTC. Residues: CASLIRDRVEINYGYTF.

The V gene is TRBV30, the J gene TRBJ2-7, with a tentative D call TRBD2 (5 bases). Trimming took 4 bases from V and 8 from J, leaving 21 bases between them. This CDR3 has 14 amino acids. CDR1 GTSNPN and CDR2 SVGIG come from the germline V gene (reference sequence). DNA of the CDR3: TGTGCCTGGAACCTGGACTTCGCAGGTGGGAAGCAGTACTTC. Protein: CAWNLDFAGGKQYF.

The genes are TRBV28 and TRBJ2-7, with 9 bases aligning to TRBD2. With V trimmed by 8 bases and J by 1 base, 6 bases remained unmatched. The germline V gene has CDR1 MDHEN and CDR2 SYDVKM. The CDR3 runs 14 residues. CDR3 protein: CASALSGGSYEQYF. CDR3 coding DNA: TGTGCCAGCGCGCTTAGCGGGGGATCCTACGAGCAGTACTTC.

The chain links TRBV9 to TRBJ2-3; 7 positions match TRBD2. This CDR3 has 15 amino acids. V shed 2 bases, J shed 0 bases, and the junction held 3 bases outside the gene matches. CDR1 SGDLS and CDR2 YYNGEE come from the germline V gene. CDR3 in amino acids: CASSVLAESTDTQYF. Written as DNA, the CDR3 is TGTGCCAGCAGCGTCCTAGCGGAAAGCACAGATACGCAGTATTTT.

This chain uses TRBV19 with TRBJ1-6; D is perhaps TRBD1 (5 bases). CDR3 length: 14 residues. V lost 6 bases and J lost 10, with 16 bases in between. CDR1 LNHDA and CDR2 SQIVND come from the germline V gene (reference sequence). This chain's CDR3 is CASRARVSGSPLHF. The CDR3 coding sequence is TGTGCCAGTAGAGCCAGGGTATCGGGCTCACCCCTCCACTTT.

V is TRBV6-5 and J is TRBJ2-3; 8 nucleotides line up with TRBD2. Germline loops: CDR1 MNHEY, CDR2 SVGAGI. The CDR3 is made up of 15 amino acids. V was pared by 5 bases and J by 6 bases, with 10 bases of the junction left unmatched. CDR3 sequence: CASSTQVSGVDTQYF. DNA for the CDR3: TGTGCCAGCAGTACACAAGTTAGCGGGGTGGATACGCAGTATTTT.

The rearrangement links TRBV5-6 to TRBJ2-3, with 10 bases matching TRBD2. CDR1 and CDR2 (germline): SGHDT, YYEEEE. Trimming at V came to 4 bases and at J to 1 base, leaving 12 bases not matched to a gene. This CDR3 has 18 residues. The CDR3 DNA follows: TGTGCCAGCAGCCCGCGGCCCCTAGGACTAGCGGGCACAGATACGCAGTATTTT. Protein: CASSPRPLGLAGTDTQYF. Supplemented by reference TRBV5-6 and TRBJ2-3, the full variable domain reads DAGVTQSPTHLIKTRGQQVTLRCSPKSGHDTVSWYQQALGQGPQFIFQYYEEEERQRGNFPDRFSGHQFPNYSSELNVNALLLGDSALYLCASSPRPLGLAGTDTQYFGPGTRLTVL.

The chain uses TRBV6-6 and TRBJ1-5; D is unresolved. Germline V gene lookup returns CDR1 MNHNY and CDR2 SVGAGI (reference sequence). CDR3 length: 16 amino acids. V was trimmed by 6 bases and J by 0 bases, leaving 15 bases between them. CDR3 DNA: TGTGCCAGCAGCCACTCCGCAACCGCTAGCAATCAGCCCCAGCATTTT. Protein: CASSHSATASNQPQHF.

This clone was recorded once. This chain's CDR3 is CAWNAGRGEQYF. The CDR3 bases are TGTGCCTGGAATGCGGGTCGGGGCGAGCAGTACTTC. The chain carries TRBV30 and TRBJ2-7, with D maybe TRBD2 (5 bases). Germline V gene lookup returns CDR1 GTSNPN and CDR2 SVGIG (reference sequence). V was pared by 4 bases and J by 6 bases, with 13 bases between. This CDR3 has 12 residues.

This clone was counted a few times. V usage is TRBV5-6 and J usage is TRBJ1-1; D call uncertain. Per germline, CDR1 SGHDT and CDR2 YYEEEE. V was clipped by 0 bases and J by 2 bases, with 11 bases between them. The CDR3 has 15 amino acids. The CDR3 spells CASSLGVTGNTEAFF. CDR3 nucleotides: TGTGCCAGCAGCTTGGGAGTGACGGGAAACACTGAAGCTTTCTTT.